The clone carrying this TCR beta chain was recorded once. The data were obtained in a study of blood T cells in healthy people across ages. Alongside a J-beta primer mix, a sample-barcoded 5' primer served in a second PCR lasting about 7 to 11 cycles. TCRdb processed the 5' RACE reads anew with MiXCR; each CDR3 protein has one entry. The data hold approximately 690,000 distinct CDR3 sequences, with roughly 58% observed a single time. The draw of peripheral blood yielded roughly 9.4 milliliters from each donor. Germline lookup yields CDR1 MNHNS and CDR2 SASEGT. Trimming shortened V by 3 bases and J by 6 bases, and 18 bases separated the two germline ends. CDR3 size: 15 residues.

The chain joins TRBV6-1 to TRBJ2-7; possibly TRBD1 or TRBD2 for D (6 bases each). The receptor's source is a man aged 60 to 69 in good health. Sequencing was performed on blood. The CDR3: CASSDGGTSSAEQYF. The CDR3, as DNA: TGTGCCAGCAGTGATGGGGGGACATCCTCCGCCGAGCAGTACTTC.